These T cell receptor beta chains were read from a single sample in a study of blood T cell repertoires in COVID-19. Only in-frame clones appear in the TCRdb table, and some are missing; sequencing was by immunoSEQ multiplex PCR. The table includes approximately 470,000 clones, approximately 86% detected once. Sequencing used PBMCs or T cells enriched from blood (not recorded which). The receptors shown here come from a woman between 18 and 29 years old who had recovered from COVID-19. Each CDR3 is given with its conserved first and last residue. A D gene is named only where the DNA matches it firmly. Size values are once, few and many counts, or a class for expanded clones, and some rows have none.

d_gene: TRBD1
j_gene: TRBJ1-3
abundance: .
v_gene: TRBV7-2
CDR3nt: TGTGCCAGCAGCTGGCTGACAGGGTACTCTGGAAACACCATATATTTT
CDR3aa: CASSWLTGYSGNTIYF

d_gene: TRBD1
j_gene: TRBJ1-1
abundance: .
v_gene: TRBV3-1/TRBV3-2
CDR3nt: TGTGCCAGCCTCCCCGGGACAGGGAGGGGGAACACTGAAGCTTTCTTT
CDR3aa: CASLPGTGRGNTEAFF

d_gene: .
j_gene: TRBJ1-5
abundance: .
v_gene: TRBV4-1
CDR3nt: TGCGCCAGCAGCCAAGATCTAGGGACTTTCAATCAGCCCCAGCATTTT
CDR3aa: CASSQDLGTFNQPQHF

d_gene: .
j_gene: TRBJ2-7
abundance: .
v_gene: TRBV30
CDR3nt: TGTGCCTGGAGTGTCAGCTACGAGCAGTACTTC
CDR3aa: CAWSVSYEQYF

d_gene: .
j_gene: TRBJ2-5
abundance: .
v_gene: TRBV7-9
CDR3nt: TGTGCCAGCAGCTTAAGCCGGGTTGGGGGCCCTCTCCATGCAGAGACCCAGTACTTC
CDR3aa: CASSLSRVGGPLHAETQYF

d_gene: TRBD1
j_gene: TRBJ2-7
abundance: .
v_gene: TRBV7-2
CDR3nt: TGTGCCAGCAGCTTAGACGGGACAGGGACCTACGAGCAGTACTTC
CDR3aa: CASSLDGTGTYEQYF

d_gene: TRBD1
j_gene: TRBJ2-7
abundance: few
v_gene: TRBV5-6
CDR3nt: TGTGCCAGCAGCCCCGGGACAGGGGGTCTTTCGACAGGGTACTTC
CDR3aa: CASSPGTGGLSTGYF

d_gene: .
j_gene: TRBJ1-6
abundance: .
v_gene: TRBV28
CDR3nt: TGTGCCAGCAGTTTACCAGGGCCGGAAAATTCACCCCTCCACTTT
CDR3aa: CASSLPGPENSPLHF

d_gene: TRBD1
j_gene: TRBJ2-7
abundance: .
v_gene: TRBV7-3
CDR3nt: TGTGCCAGCAGCCCCACAGGGGGCGGCTACGAGCAGTACTTC
CDR3aa: CASSPTGGGYEQYF

d_gene: .
j_gene: TRBJ1-2
abundance: .
v_gene: TRBV6-5
CDR3nt: TGTGCCAGCAGCAACGGACAAAACTATGGCTACACCTTC
CDR3aa: CASSNGQNYGYTF

d_gene: .
j_gene: TRBJ2-3
abundance: once
v_gene: TRBV1
CDR3nt: TGCACCAGCAGCCGGTACTCACCGGGGGTGCCAGATACGCAGTATTTT
CDR3aa: CTSSRYSPGVPDTQYF

d_gene: TRBD1
j_gene: TRBJ1-3
abundance: .
v_gene: TRBV2
CDR3nt: TGTGCCAGCAGAGCCGGGACAGGGGGAGGAAACACCATATATTTT
CDR3aa: CASRAGTGGGNTIYF

d_gene: TRBD1
j_gene: TRBJ1-1
abundance: .
v_gene: TRBV7-3
CDR3nt: TGTGCCAGCAGCTTAACCATCCTCGGACAGGGGAACACTGAAGCTTTCTTT
CDR3aa: CASSLTILGQGNTEAFF

d_gene: .
j_gene: TRBJ2-7
abundance: .
v_gene: TRBV5-1
CDR3nt: TGCGCCAGCAGCCGGGACAAACCATCCGAGCAGTACTTC
CDR3aa: CASSRDKPSEQYF

d_gene: .
j_gene: TRBJ1-4
abundance: .
v_gene: TRBV30
CDR3nt: TGTGCCTGGAGTGGCGGCAGGGGCCACGGTAATGAAAAACTGTTTTTT
CDR3aa: CAWSGGRGHGNEKLFF

d_gene: TRBD2
j_gene: TRBJ2-3
abundance: .
v_gene: TRBV4-1
CDR3nt: TGCGCCAGCAGCCAAGATCCGGCGGGGGGGAGGCTAGATACGCAGTATTTT
CDR3aa: CASSQDPAGGRLDTQYF

d_gene: .
j_gene: TRBJ1-5
abundance: .
v_gene: TRBV12-3/TRBV12-4
CDR3nt: TGTGCCAGCAGTTCTGAGGGTCCGCCCCAGCATTTT
CDR3aa: CASSSEGPPQHF

d_gene: .
j_gene: TRBJ2-7
abundance: .
v_gene: TRBV27
CDR3nt: TGTGCCAGCAGTTTGACAACGCCAAGTACCTACGAGCAGTACTTC
CDR3aa: CASSLTTPSTYEQYF

d_gene: .
j_gene: TRBJ1-1
abundance: .
v_gene: TRBV5-1
CDR3nt: TGCGCCAGCAGCCTGGACAGAAGGACTGAAGCTTTCTTT
CDR3aa: CASSLDRRTEAFF

d_gene: TRBD1
j_gene: TRBJ1-4
abundance: few
v_gene: TRBV5-6
CDR3nt: TGTGCCAGCAGCATCCCGGGACAGGGGAATGAAAAACTGTTTTTT
CDR3aa: CASSIPGQGNEKLFF

d_gene: .
j_gene: TRBJ2-1
abundance: .
v_gene: TRBV11-2
CDR3nt: TGTGCCAGCAGCTTAAACCGGGGCAATGAGCAGTTCTTC
CDR3aa: CASSLNRGNEQFF

d_gene: .
j_gene: TRBJ2-1
abundance: few
v_gene: TRBV4-1
CDR3nt: TGCGCCAGCAGCCTACTGCCGGGACTCCTCAACTACAATGAGCAGTTCTTC
CDR3aa: CASSLLPGLLNYNEQFF

d_gene: TRBD2
j_gene: TRBJ2-7
abundance: .
v_gene: TRBV7-9
CDR3nt: TGTGCCAGCAGCCCCGGGGGGGCAGACCTCGAGCAGTACTTC
CDR3aa: CASSPGGADLEQYF

d_gene: .
j_gene: TRBJ1-4
abundance: once
v_gene: TRBV5-1
CDR3nt: TGCGCCAGCAGCTTGAATGGCGGGTCGACTAATGAAAAACTGTTTTTT
CDR3aa: CASSLNGGSTNEKLFF

d_gene: TRBD2
j_gene: TRBJ2-5
abundance: .
v_gene: TRBV7-8
CDR3nt: TGTGCCAGCAGCTTAGTGCTAGCGGCCATCCAAGAGACCCAGTACTTC
CDR3aa: CASSLVLAAIQETQYF